This T cell receptor (beta chain) came from a study of T cells in Graves' hyperthyroidism and ophthalmopathy. Study in general: The initial diagnosis was the point when peripheral blood was collected, ahead of any treatment. Whole-study findings and limits: Stable hyperthyroidism was told apart from ophthalmopathy by a model built on 13 V-J features.

The CDR3 covers 13 residues. The V and J ends lost 5 bases and 7 bases respectively, with 12 bases between them. From germline, CDR1 is SGHTA and CDR2 FQGTGA. Patients were aged 18 to 65, had disease duration under 2 months, and had newly diagnosed hyperthyroidism. Exclusion criteria comprised uncontrolled infection, other autoimmune disease, pregnancy or lactation. RNA transcripts were the template for amplifying TCR beta CDR3 regions. TCR CDR3 regions were first amplified by RT-PCR with HTBI primers. One entry per CDR3 protein, called by TCRdb with MiXCR from the multiplex PCR reads. The data contain some 460,000 distinct CDR3 sequences, 15% to 18% of them singletons. This clonotype was found many times. Its antigen remains unknown.

The chain uses TRBV7-3 and TRBJ1-5; D unresolved. The TCR comes from a woman younger than 35 with Graves' hyperthyroidism. The specimen sequenced was blood. The CDR3 bases are TGTGCCAGCAGCCTCCTCGGCGGACAGCCCCAGCATTTT. Amino acid sequence: CASSLLGGQPQHF.